The sequence of this T cell receptor beta chain was determined in a study of T-cell memory formation after mild COVID-19. As concerns this clonotype: Its antigen is still unknown.

Study-level results: Pre-infection memory contained some responding clones, which suggested that cross-reactive memory had joined.

5'RACE, which relied on constant-segment primers, yielded TCR alpha and TCR beta cDNA libraries carrying sample barcodes and UMIs. TCRdb itself ran the 5' RACE reads through MiXCR, one entry per CDR3 protein. Among roughly 600,000 distinct CDR3 sequences listed, around 17% were seen once. Between the trimmed V and J ends, which lost 4 bases and 2 bases, there was a span of 16 bases. Germline loops: CDR1 SGHKS, CDR2 YYEKEE (reference sequence). The CDR3 runs to 16 residues. Sample: PBMCs or a T cell subset sorted from them (not recorded which). The origin of this receptor is an adult woman who had mild COVID-19 (a few samples of this study predate the infection). Cell type and time point are not known. The chain couples TRBV5-5 to TRBJ1-5; D remains unclear. CDR3 residues: CASSHSGGGGNQPQHF. The CDR3 region has the DNA TGTGCCAGCAGCCATTCAGGAGGCGGTGGCAATCAGCCCCAGCATTTT.